What follows is one T cell receptor (beta chain) and its context. The V end was cut by 1 base, the J end by 7 bases, with 11 bases between. The CDR3 length is 13 residues. Germline CDR1 reads GTSNPN; CDR2 reads SVGIG (reference sequence). The assay was immunoSEQ multiplex PCR, and TCRdb's table has in-frame clones only and misses some. The data hold some 200,000 clones, with about 88% observed a single time. This sample is drawn from a study of T cell responses to AZD1222 COVID-19 vaccine. Source: peripheral blood, taken 28 days after the second AZD1222 dose. The receptor was derived from an adult who received the AZD1222 COVID-19 vaccine. This chain joins TRBV30 and TRBJ1-5; D possibly corresponds to TRBD1 (5 bases). The CDR3 protein is CAWSGQGTQPQHF. Written as DNA, the CDR3 is TGTGCCTGGAGTGGTCAGGGAACCCAGCCCCAGCATTTT.